The source of this T cell receptor (beta chain) is a study of blood T cell repertoires in COVID-19 (dated by TCRdb to 2019 to 2021). General notes on the study: Collaborator samples came from the United States, Italy and Spain and covered acute and convalescent phases of COVID-19. The material from the prospective study consisted of cDNA or gDNA derived from T cells, B-cell-depleted T cells, or PBMCs. Subjects who had been exposed to COVID-19, were actively infected with it, or had recovered from it provided the deeply sampled blood TCRbeta repertoires that made up the dataset. A freely available public database, intended as a resource for researchers studying the immune response to SARS-CoV-2, is where the repertoires were released. Samples were obtained from the ongoing ImmuneRACE study (first 160 participants) and from 1,200 or so subjects provided by 6 global collaborators. A de-identified subject ID, COVID-19 status, age in years and sex were almost always included in the sample metadata. Where HLA class I and class II types were available, the types were taken from metadata supplied by the sample provider, not from assay-based typing.

Findings and caveats that apply to the study as a whole: Clinical and demographic metadata were provided uncurated, with the amount varying by source and participant.

TCRbeta CDR3 regions were amplified from genomic DNA using the immunoSEQ Assay, a bias-controlled multiplex PCR. On the authors' methods: The number of nucleated cells in each sample was estimated from the amplification of reference gene primers within the assay. To quantify the absolute abundance of each unique TCRbeta CDR3 rearrangement, sequence reads were collapsed and filtered. For each sample, productive Simpson clonality was calculated as the square root of Simpson's diversity index over productive rearrangements. TCRdb provides this immuneACCESS table in a form limited to in-frame rearrangements. Some clones are lacking; in checked studies, under half of them reflect an unresolved V gene, and why the rest are absent is not known. The V and J calls and clone size were taken over from that table, and D and trimming were inferred from the DNA. The sample data list 150,000 or so clones, and 88% of these were observed just once. The ten top clones hold 2% to 3% of the sample.

Turning to this clone: Its antigen is not yet known. No base-level quality is on record; no much larger clone is a single base apart.

Each collaborating institution followed its own protocols to collect whole blood in K2EDTA tubes. For TCRbeta analysis, collaborators shipped samples as frozen whole blood, isolated PBMCs, or DNA extracted from either of those sample types. V is clipped by 5 bases and J by 8 bases, and the sequence between their germline boundaries is 15 bases long. From the cysteine through the phenylalanine, the CDR3 covers 13 amino acids. Left in the record is the CDR3 DNA by itself, 39 bases read in frame from the first base. The germline V gene (reference sequence) yields SEHNR for CDR1 and FQNEAQ for CDR2. This TCR came from a woman aged 70-85 years with acute or convalescent COVID-19. What was sequenced was peripheral blood. The chain is encoded by TRBV7-9 joined to TRBJ1-1; no D gene can be assigned with confidence. The DNA reads TGTGCCAGCAGCCCCGAGGGTCCTGGCGAAGCTTTCTTT. Its coded protein is CASSPEGPGEAFF.